Below are 22 T cell receptor beta chains sequenced from a single sample in a study of T-cell memory formation after mild COVID-19. TCRdb re-derived calls from the 5' RACE reads in MiXCR, one entry per CDR3 protein. The profile shows 350,000 to 500,000 distinct CDR3 sequences, about a sixth of them singletons. The sequencing input was PBMCs or a T cell subset sorted from them (not recorded which). The receptor source for this set is a man between 18 and 35 years old who had mild COVID-19 (a few samples of this study predate the infection). Cell type and time point are not known.

In its sample, this clonotype was seen many times. This chain uses TRBV6-4 with TRBJ2-1; a possible D gene is TRBD1 (6 bases). V was cut by 0 bases and J by 9 bases, with 15 bases left in between. Per germline, CDR1 MRHNA and CDR2 SNTAGT. This CDR3 contains 15 residues. CDR3 sequence: CASSDSSGAVSEQFF. The CDR3 DNA reads TGTGCCAGCAGTGACTCATCAGGGGCGGTGAGTGAGCAGTTCTTC.

The chain has TRBV5-1 and TRBJ1-1; D might be TRBD1 (6 bases). Looked up from germline, CDR1 is SGHRS and CDR2 is YFSETQ. V was shortened by 0 bases and J by 0 bases, with 12 bases between the two germline ends. The CDR3 runs 16 residues. Written as DNA, the CDR3 is TGCGCCAGCAGCTTGGGCCCGACAGGCCTGAACACTGAAGCTTTCTTT. Its protein is CASSLGPTGLNTEAFF.

This clonotype appeared many times. This chain joins TRBV2 and TRBJ2-5, with TRBD2 matching over 11 bases. Trimming at V came to 4 bases and at J to 2 bases, leaving 3 bases not matched to a gene. The CDR3 is made up of 15 amino acids. CDR1 is SNHLY, CDR2 FYNNEI, per germline. CDR3 sequence (DNA): TGTGCCAGCAGTGGGGCTAGCGGGGGGCAAGAGACCCAGTACTTC. The encoded protein is CASSGASGGQETQYF.

Many counts were recorded for this clonotype. This chain connects TRBV4-1 to TRBJ2-1; weak D call: TRBD2 (5 bases). Trimming took 4 bases from V and 7 from J, leaving 14 bases between them. CDR1 and CDR2 from the germline V gene are MGHRA and YSYEKL. CDR3 length: 14 residues. The CDR3 nucleotides read TGCGCCAGCAGCCGGCTAGCAGATAGGAATGAGCAGTTCTTC. This sequence encodes CASSRLADRNEQFF.

This clonotype was seen only a few times. The chain recombines TRBV10-3 with TRBJ2-7; 12 bases line up with TRBD2. This CDR3 spans 15 amino acids. Germline V gives CDR1 ENHRY, CDR2 SYGVKD. Germline trimming cut 2 bases from V and 4 bases from J; bases unmatched to any gene: 3. The CDR3 loop reads CAISEGLAGGYEQYV. The DNA of the CDR3 is TGTGCCATCAGTGAGGGGCTAGCGGGGGGGTACGAGCAGTACGTC.

Many counts were recorded for this clonotype. This chain uses TRBV18 with TRBJ1-1; tentative D call: TRBD1 (6 bases). CDR3 length: 15 residues. V was pared by 0 bases and J by 7 bases, with 15 bases between. The germline V gene has CDR1 KGHSH and CDR2 LQKENI. CDR3 coding DNA: TGTGCCAGCTCACCACCCCCCGCGACAGGAATTGAAGCTTTCTTT. This sequence encodes CASSPPPATGIEAFF.

This clonotype came up a few times. V gene TRBV4-1 combines with J gene TRBJ1-1; D call uncertain. This CDR3 has 13 amino acids. Trimming left V 0 bases short and J 11 bases short, with 13 bases between. The germline gives CDR1 MGHRA, CDR2 YSYEKL. CDR3 sequence (DNA): TGCGCCAGCAGCCAAGAGAGAGGGAAGGAGGCTTTCTTT. Its translation: CASSQERGKEAFF.

This clonotype appeared a few times. The V gene is TRBV5-1, the J gene TRBJ1-1; D is uncertain. Germline CDR1 reads SGHRS; CDR2 reads YFSETQ. This CDR3 contains 13 residues. V was trimmed by 1 base and J by 1 base, leaving 5 bases between them. The CDR3 DNA reads as TGCGCCAGCAGCTTGTTAGCGAACACTGAAGCTTTCTTT. It yields the protein CASSLLANTEAFF.

The chain carries TRBV7-3 and TRBJ2-3; 11 bases are shared with TRBD2. The V gene end was trimmed by 5 bases and the J gene end by 2 bases; junction bases not matched to a gene: 6. This CDR3 region has 16 residues. Germline CDR1 and CDR2: SGHTA and FQGTGA. CDR3 sequence reads: CASSPLAGGLTDTQYF. CDR3 nucleotide sequence: TGTGCCAGCAGCCCCCTAGCGGGGGGCCTCACAGATACGCAGTATTTT.

This clonotype was seen a handful of times. The chain joins TRBV5-1 to TRBJ2-1, with TRBD1 matching over 9 bases. Germline V gene data show CDR1 as SGHRS and CDR2 as YFSETQ. The CDR3 totals 17 residues. V shed 0 bases, J shed 3 bases, and the junction held 7 bases outside the gene matches. In nucleotides, the CDR3 is TGCGCCAGCAGCTTGGGGTTAGGGACAGGGATCTACAATGAGCAGTTCTTC. It is translated as CASSLGLGTGIYNEQFF.

The table lists this clonotype with a few counts. The chain has TRBV12-3 or TRBV12-4 and TRBJ2-7, with D unresolved. The CDR3 is 15 amino acids. The ends were cut back, 3 bases at V and 0 bases at J, with 12 bases in the middle. The CDR3 reads CASSFRTAVSYEQYF. The CDR3 coding sequence is TGTGCCAGCAGTTTTCGGACCGCCGTCTCCTACGAGCAGTACTTC.

This clonotype was observed many times. V gene TRBV7-2 combines with J gene TRBJ2-7; D may be TRBD2 (5 bases). The CDR3 contains 14 residues. Trimming removed 3 bases at V and 7 bases at J, with 16 bases between. Germline CDR1 reads SGHTA; CDR2 reads FQGNSA. CDR3: CASSLERSSGEQYF. CDR3 nucleotides: TGTGCCAGCAGCTTGGAAAGATCATCGGGGGAGCAGTACTTC.

This clonotype was seen a few times. This chain connects TRBV12-3 or TRBV12-4 to TRBJ2-5; 8 bases map to TRBD1. The V segment lost 4 bases and the J segment 4 bases; nucleotides outside the gene matches: 5. The CDR3 totals 14 residues. CDR3 in amino acids: CASSYGQGGETQYF. The CDR3 nucleotides read TGTGCCAGCAGTTACGGACAGGGAGGAGAGACCCAGTACTTC.

This clonotype was counted many times. V usage is TRBV5-1 and J usage is TRBJ2-7, with D perhaps TRBD1 (5 bases). V lost 0 bases and J 0 bases, leaving 7 bases between the germline ends. The CDR3 consists of 14 residues. CDR1 is SGHRS, CDR2 YFSETQ, per germline. The CDR3 region has the DNA TGCGCCAGCAGCTTGGGACAGAGCTCCTACGAGCAGTACTTC. Protein product: CASSLGQSSYEQYF. Variable domain in full (rest from reference TRBV5-1 and TRBJ2-7): KAGVTQTPRYLIKTRGQQVTLSCSPISGHRSVSWYQQTPGQGLQFLFEYFSETQRNKGNFPGRFSGRQFSNSRSEMNVSTLELGDSALYLCASSLGQSSYEQYFGPGTRLTVT.

This clonotype was detected ten times or more. The J gene is TRBJ2-7, the V gene TRBV7-2; weak D call: TRBD2 (6 bases). Germline values: CDR1 SGHTA, CDR2 FQGNSA. Trimming left V 5 bases short and J 4 bases short, with 12 bases between. The CDR3 length is 13 residues. The chain's CDR3 is CASSPGRGYEQYF. CDR3 bases: TGTGCCAGCAGCCCCGGCCGGGGGTACGAGCAGTACTTC.

This clonotype has a handful of counts. The CDR3 region is CASSPDRVNSPLHF. In DNA, the CDR3 is TGTGCCAGCTCACCCGACAGGGTTAATTCACCCCTCCACTTT. The J gene is TRBJ1-6, the V gene TRBV18, with 7 nucleotides matching TRBD1. Germline trimming cut 3 bases from V and 6 bases from J; bases unmatched to any gene: 2. The germline V gene encodes CDR1 KGHSH and CDR2 LQKENI. The CDR3 sequence is 14 residues long. The variable domain in full, with the rest retrieved from reference TRBV18 and TRBJ1-6, is NAGVMQNPRHLVRRRGQEARLRCSPMKGHSHVYWYRQLPEEGLKFMVYLQKENIIDESGMPKERFSAEFPKEGPSILRIQQVVRGDSAAYFCASSPDRVNSPLHFGNGTRLTVT.

The table lists this clonotype with a few counts. V is TRBV5-4 and J is TRBJ2-3, with D unclear. CDR1 SGHNT and CDR2 YYREEE come from the germline V gene (reference sequence). The length of the CDR3 is 24 residues. Deletions cut 0 bases from V and 1 base from J, with 36 bases between. The CDR3 DNA follows: TGTGCCAGCAGCTTGGTCGGCGAGATTAGGAGAGGACCTTCTGCCTTCCCTGGCACAGATACGCAGTATTTT. Translated, it gives CASSLVGEIRRGPSAFPGTDTQYF.

The chain employs TRBV11-2 and TRBJ1-6; D ambiguous. V lost 4 bases and J lost 0, with 25 bases in between. CDR3 length: 21 amino acids. Germline V gives CDR1 SGHAT, CDR2 FQNNGV. CDR3 protein: CASSSRGGNIIRSSYNSPLHF. The CDR3 DNA sequence: TGTGCCAGCAGCTCTCGCGGCGGGAATATAATCAGGAGCTCCTATAATTCACCCCTCCACTTT. The full variable domain, completed using reference TRBV11-2 and TRBJ1-6, is EAGVAQSPRYKIIEKRQSVAFWCNPISGHATLYWYQQILGQGPKLLIQFQNNGVVDDSQLPKDRFSAERLKGVDSTLKIQPAKLEDSAVYLCASSSRGGNIIRSSYNSPLHFGNGTRLTVT.

This clonotype occurred a few times. This chain joins TRBV5-1 and TRBJ1-1; D not certain. Germline CDR1 and CDR2: SGHRS and YFSETQ. Trimming stripped 3 bases from V and 1 base from J, with 25 bases between. This CDR3 has 19 amino acids. CDR3 region: CASSSPAGDGQEANTEAFF. The CDR3 DNA follows: TGCGCCAGCAGCTCCCCAGCAGGAGACGGTCAAGAAGCGAACACTGAAGCTTTCTTT.

The CDR3 nucleotides are TGTGCCAGCATGCGCTCGGAAACCCAGTACTTC. Translating it yields CASMRSETQYF. The chain employs TRBV28 and TRBJ2-5; D remains ambiguous. Trimming cost V 7 bases and J 8 bases, with 11 bases left between them. The V gene's germline CDR1 is MDHEN and CDR2 SYDVKM. There are 11 residues in the CDR3. Drawing the rest from reference TRBV28 and TRBJ2-5, the complete variable domain is DVKVTQSSRYLVKRTGEKVFLECVQDMDHENMFWYRQDPGLGLRLIYFSYDVKMKEKGDIPEGYSVSREKKERFSLILESASTNQTSMYLCASMRSETQYFGPGTRLLVL.

DNA of the CDR3: TGCAGTGCTAGAGGTGGAGGGCCAGATACGCAGTATTTT. Residues: CSARGGGPDTQYF. The chain combines TRBV20-1 with TRBJ2-3; D possibly corresponds to TRBD2 (6 bases). CDR1 DFQATT and CDR2 SNEGSKA come from the germline V gene (reference sequence). V lost 1 base, J lost 4 bases, and 9 bases lay in between. There are 13 residues in the CDR3.

A few counts support this clonotype. Here the CDR3 reads CASAGTGSEQFF. The CDR3, as DNA: TGTGCCAGCGCAGGGACAGGCAGTGAGCAGTTCTTC. The chain has TRBV6-2 or TRBV6-3 and TRBJ2-1; 8 nucleotides agree with TRBD1. Trimming removed 8 bases from V and 9 bases from J; junction bases left unmatched: 6. This CDR3 has 12 amino acids. The germline V gene encodes CDR1 MNHEY and CDR2 SVGEGT.